The present entry profiles one T cell receptor (beta chain) with its context. The antigen is undetermined. These data originate in a study of CD8+ T cells in alopecia areata. Study in general: Treated patients received oral tofacitinib, 5 to 10 mg twice daily. General study results and limits: Greater clonality was observed in lesional scalp samples, especially alopecia totalis/universalis, versus normal scalp.

V shed 3 bases and J shed 3 bases, with 12 bases lying between them. Per the germline V gene, CDR1 is SQVTM and CDR2 is ANQGSEA. The length of the CDR3 is 13 residues. Obtained from alopecia areata patients were lesional scalp punch biopsies along with peripheral blood. Separation by sorting yielded CD4+ and CD8+ T cells from PBMCs. cDNA serving as the sequencing template came from extracted, reverse transcribed RNA. Data came from immunoSEQ multiplex PCR; TCRdb stores just in-frame clones and leaves some out. The data contain 170,000 or so clones, approximately 59% of them singletons. This chain connects TRBV29-1 to TRBJ2-7, with D possibly being TRBD2 (5 bases). The sample consisted of CD4+ T cells sorted from blood, taken at week 0. This sequence originates from a human donor with alopecia areata. The CDR3 DNA follows: TGCAGCGTTGAGTCGGCCGGGAACTACGAGCAGTACTTC. This sequence encodes CSVESAGNYEQYF.